These 13 T cell receptor beta chains came from one sample sequenced in a study of metastatic and nonmetastatic thyroid tumors. MiXCR reprocessed the PCR reads for TCRdb. The sample consists of about 93,000 clones, approximately 11% of them appearing once. Every patient underwent thyroid surgery untreated. Sequenced sample: blood. The receptor set was obtained from a female donor with papillary thyroid cancer or a benign thyroid nodule (not recorded which). Some clones in this sample may be carry-over from other donors' samples.

This clone was seen only once. Since a much larger clone is just one base distant, this may be a read error. This same CDR3 is encoded by further DNA sequences in the sample. The chain links TRBV3-1 to TRBJ2-1, with TRBD1 matching 9 bases. This CDR3 region has 15 residues. Germline V gene lookup returns CDR1 LGHDT and CDR2 YNNKEL (reference sequence). V gave up 3 bases and J gave up 9 bases; unmatched junction bases: 9. The CDR3 DNA is TGTGCCAGCAGCCAGGGGTTCGGGACAGGGAGTGAGCAGTTCTTC. Protein: CASSQGFGTGSEQFF.

With respect to this clone: This clone may be a read error of a much larger clone one base away. The sample has other DNA sequences that encode this CDR3 too. V is TRBV5-1 and J is TRBJ2-3, with D perhaps TRBD2 (6 bases). The CDR3 has 13 residues. The V end lost 5 bases, the J end lost 6 bases, and 13 bases lay between the germline ends. Germline lookup yields CDR1 SGHRS and CDR2 YFSETQ. The CDR3 bases are TGCGCCAGCAGTGTAGCGGTAGTGGATACGCAGTATTTT. Amino acids: CASSVAVVDTQYF.

To note about this clone: This may stem from a read error, because a much larger clone lies one nucleotide away. The chain combines TRBV10-3 with TRBJ2-3; 9 bases match TRBD2. Germline CDR1 and CDR2: ENHRY and SYGVKD. The junction had 13 bases not matched to a gene; V was cut back by 6 bases and J by 0 bases. This CDR3 contains 18 residues. The CDR3 region is CAIRLTSGGRNSTDTQYF. The CDR3 coding sequence is TGTGCCATCAGGCTGACTAGCGGAGGAAGAAATAGCACAGATACGCAGTATTTT.

At least ten counts were recorded for this clone. The sample carries other DNA sequences with the same CDR3. This chain joins TRBV29-1 and TRBJ2-7; D is ambiguous. The CDR3 has 13 amino acids. V was clipped by 3 bases and J by 1 base, with 10 bases between them. CDR1 and CDR2 (germline): SQVTM, ANQGSEA. CDR3 sequence: CSVESDWSYEQYF. As DNA, the CDR3 is TGCAGCGTTGAGTCCGACTGGTCCTACGAGCAGTACTTC.

Only a few counts were recorded for this clone. V is TRBV30 and J is TRBJ1-6; the D is unclear. V was clipped by 3 bases and J by 5 bases, with 8 bases between them. Germline-derived CDR1 and CDR2 are GTSNPN and SVGIG (reference sequence). This CDR3 is 13 amino acids long. The CDR3 sequence: CAWRPLHNSPLHF. The CDR3 region has the DNA TGTGCCTGGAGGCCGCTCCATAATTCACCCCTCCACTTT.

This clone was seen repeatedly, ten times or more. The rearrangement links TRBV6-7 to TRBJ2-2; 10 positions match TRBD2. TRBV6-7 is placed among ORFs of uncertain function. There are 21 residues in the CDR3. J lost 0 bases, V lost 1 base, and 14 bases had no gene match. The CDR3 region is CASSYWLGLAATTANTGELFF. CDR3 nucleotide sequence: TGTGCCAGCAGTTACTGGTTAGGACTAGCGGCCACAACTGCGAACACCGGGGAGCTGTTTTTT.

This clone occurred many times. The V call is TRBV27, the J call TRBJ2-5, with a possible D match to TRBD2 (6 bases). V was trimmed by 5 bases and J by 1 base, leaving 17 bases between them. Germline V gene lookup returns CDR1 MNHEY and CDR2 SMNVEV (reference sequence). This CDR3 has 16 amino acids. CDR3 sequence: CASSPWPGLGQETQYF. In DNA form, the CDR3 reads TGTGCCAGCAGTCCATGGCCGGGACTGGGCCAAGAGACCCAGTACTTC.

This clone was seen at least ten times. CDR3 region: CASSPQFGAYTEAFF. As DNA, the CDR3 is TGTGCCAGCAGCCCCCAATTTGGGGCCTACACTGAAGCTTTCTTT. The rearrangement joins TRBV14 to TRBJ1-1; possible D gene TRBD1, 5 bases. Deletions cut 4 bases from V and 3 bases from J, with 15 bases between. Germline CDR1 reads SGHDN; CDR2 reads FVKESK. There are 15 residues in the CDR3.

Concerning this clone itself: This sequence may be a read error, since a much larger clone differs from it by one base. A read error is likely, as this CDR3 ends without the conserved phenylalanine or tryptophan. The chain links TRBV7-2 to TRBJ1-6; 7 bases agree with TRBD1. CDR3 length equals 14 residues. Germline loops: CDR1 SGHTA, CDR2 FQGNSA. Trimming cost V 5 bases and J 10 bases; bases outside gene matches: 8. DNA of the CDR3: TGTGCCAGCAGCCCCCGACAGGGTTGGTCACCCCTCCACTAT. Translating it yields CASSPRQGWSPLHY.

This clone was counted ten times or more. The genes are TRBV19 and TRBJ2-3, with D possibly matching TRBD2 (6 bases). CDR1 and CDR2 from the germline V gene are LNHDA and SQIVND (reference sequence). V shed 8 bases and J shed 1 base, with 10 bases lying between them. The CDR3 runs 13 residues. CDR3 DNA sequence: TGTGCCAGTTCGCGGGGTGGCACAGATACGCAGTATTTT. It codes for CASSRGGTDTQYF.

This clone was detected ten times or more. V gene TRBV13 combines with J gene TRBJ1-6; 12 bases are a match to TRBD1. With 5 bases clipped from V and 10 bases from J, the junction kept 9 bases outside the gene matches. Per germline, CDR1 PRHDT and CDR2 FYEKMQ (reference sequence). The CDR3 runs to 16 residues. This CDR3 is CASSDRDRGRRSPLHF. CDR3 DNA sequence: TGTGCCAGCAGCGACCGGGACAGGGGGCGACGGTCACCCCTCCACTTT.

The sample holds many counts of this clone. The chain is built from TRBV9 and TRBJ2-7, with D perhaps matching TRBD1 (6 bases). The CDR3 runs 13 residues. Deletions cut 4 bases from V and 3 bases from J, with 11 bases between. Per the germline V gene, CDR1 is SGDLS and CDR2 is YYNGEE. Here the CDR3 reads CASSPGANYEQYF. CDR3 bases: TGTGCCAGCAGCCCAGGGGCGAACTACGAGCAGTACTTC. The entire variable domain, with the rest obtained from reference TRBV9 and TRBJ2-7, is as follows: DSGVTQTPKHLITATGQRVTLRCSPRSGDLSVYWYQQSLDQGLQFLIQYYNGEERAKGNILERFSAQQFPDLHSELNLSSLELGDSALYFCASSPGANYEQYFGPGTRLTVT.

As concerns this clone: A much larger clone differs from this one at a single base, so this may be a read error. Other DNA sequences in this sample translate to the same CDR3. The J gene is TRBJ2-1, the V gene TRBV10-3; D is tentatively TRBD1 or TRBD2 (5 bases each). This CDR3 is built from 17 residues. V shed 3 bases and J shed 0 bases, with 15 bases lying between them. CDR1 ENHRY and CDR2 SYGVKD come from the germline V gene. CDR3 nucleotide sequence: TGTGCCATCAGTGAAGGAGGACGGGGCGGCTCCTACAATGAGCAGTTCTTC. It encodes CAISEGGRGGSYNEQFF.